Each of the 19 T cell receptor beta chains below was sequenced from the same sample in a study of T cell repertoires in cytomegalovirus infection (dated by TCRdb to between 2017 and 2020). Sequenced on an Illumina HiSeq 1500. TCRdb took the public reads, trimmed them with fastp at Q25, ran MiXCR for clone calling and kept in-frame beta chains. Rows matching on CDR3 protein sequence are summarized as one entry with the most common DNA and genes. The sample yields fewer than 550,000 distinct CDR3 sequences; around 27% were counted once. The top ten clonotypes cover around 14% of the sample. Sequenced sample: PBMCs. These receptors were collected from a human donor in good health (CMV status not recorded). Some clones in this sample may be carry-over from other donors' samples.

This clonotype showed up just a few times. CDR3 sequence: CASKTRQNQETQYF. CDR3 in DNA: TGTGCCAGCAAGACCCGGCAGAACCAAGAGACCCAGTACTTC. This chain uses TRBV27 with TRBJ2-5; D gene uncertain. Trimming took 7 bases from V and 0 from J, leaving 12 bases between them. The germline V gene encodes CDR1 MNHEY and CDR2 SMNVEV (reference sequence). The CDR3 runs to 14 residues.

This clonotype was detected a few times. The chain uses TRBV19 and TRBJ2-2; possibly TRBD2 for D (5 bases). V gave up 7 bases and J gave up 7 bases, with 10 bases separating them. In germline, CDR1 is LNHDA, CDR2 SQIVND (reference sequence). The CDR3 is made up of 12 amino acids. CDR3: CASTREIGELFF. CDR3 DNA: TGTGCCAGTACCCGGGAAATCGGGGAGCTGTTTTTT.

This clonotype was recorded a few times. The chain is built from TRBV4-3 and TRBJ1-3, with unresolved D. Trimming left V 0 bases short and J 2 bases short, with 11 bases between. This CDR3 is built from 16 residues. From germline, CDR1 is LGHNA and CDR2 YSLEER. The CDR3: CASSQDRPAAGNTIYF. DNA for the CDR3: TGCGCCAGCAGCCAAGACAGGCCAGCGGCTGGAAACACCATATATTTT.

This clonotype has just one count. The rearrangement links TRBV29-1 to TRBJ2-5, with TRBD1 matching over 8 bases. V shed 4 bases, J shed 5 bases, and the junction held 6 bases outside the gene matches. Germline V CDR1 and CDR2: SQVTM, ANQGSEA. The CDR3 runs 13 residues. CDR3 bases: TGCAGCGTTGGACAGGGGTTAAGGGAGACCCAGTACTTC. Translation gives CSVGQGLRETQYF.

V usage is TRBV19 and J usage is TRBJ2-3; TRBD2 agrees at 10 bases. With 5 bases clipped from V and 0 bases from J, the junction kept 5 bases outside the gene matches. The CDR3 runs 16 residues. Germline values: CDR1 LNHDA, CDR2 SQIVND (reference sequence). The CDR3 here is CASSGGLAVSTDTQYF. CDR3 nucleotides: TGTGCCAGTAGTGGCGGACTAGCGGTTAGCACAGATACGCAGTATTTT.

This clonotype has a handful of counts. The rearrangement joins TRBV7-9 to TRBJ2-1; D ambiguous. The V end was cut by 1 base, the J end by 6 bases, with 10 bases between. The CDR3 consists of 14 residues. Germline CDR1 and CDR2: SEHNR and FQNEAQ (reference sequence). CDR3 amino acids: CASSLEALSNEQFF. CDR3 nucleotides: TGTGCCAGCAGCTTAGAGGCTCTATCCAATGAGCAGTTCTTC.

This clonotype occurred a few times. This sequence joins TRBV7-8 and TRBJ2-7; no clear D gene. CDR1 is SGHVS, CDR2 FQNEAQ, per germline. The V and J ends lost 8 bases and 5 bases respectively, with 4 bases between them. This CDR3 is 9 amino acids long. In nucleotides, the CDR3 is TGTGCCAGCGGGGACGAGCAGTACGTC. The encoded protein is CASGDEQYV.

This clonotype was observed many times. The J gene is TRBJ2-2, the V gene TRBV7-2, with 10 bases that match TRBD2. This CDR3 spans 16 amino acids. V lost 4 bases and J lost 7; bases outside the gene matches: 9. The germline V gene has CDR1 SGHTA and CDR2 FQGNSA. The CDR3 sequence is CASSSLSGRSGGELFF. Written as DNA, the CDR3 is TGTGCCAGCAGCTCACTTAGCGGGAGGAGCGGCGGGGAGCTGTTTTTT.

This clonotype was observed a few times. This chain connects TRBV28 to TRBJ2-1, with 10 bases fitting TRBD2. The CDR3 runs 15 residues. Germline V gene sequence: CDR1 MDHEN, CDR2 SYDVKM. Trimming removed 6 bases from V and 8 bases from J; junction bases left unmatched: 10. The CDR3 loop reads CASREASGRPDEQFF. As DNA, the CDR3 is TGTGCCAGCAGGGAGGCTAGCGGGAGACCCGATGAGCAGTTCTTC.

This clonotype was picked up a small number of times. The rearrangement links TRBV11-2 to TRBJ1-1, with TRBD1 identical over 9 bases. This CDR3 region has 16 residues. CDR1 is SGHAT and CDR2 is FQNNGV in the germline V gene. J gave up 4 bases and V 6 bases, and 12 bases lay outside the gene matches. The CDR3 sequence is CASRPHRDRDSTEAFF. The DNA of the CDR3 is TGTGCCAGCAGGCCACACCGGGACAGGGATAGCACTGAAGCTTTCTTT. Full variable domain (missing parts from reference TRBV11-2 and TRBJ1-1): EAGVAQSPRYKIIEKRQSVAFWCNPISGHATLYWYQQILGQGPKLLIQFQNNGVVDDSQLPKDRFSAERLKGVDSTLKIQPAKLEDSAVYLCASRPHRDRDSTEAFFGQGTRLTVV.

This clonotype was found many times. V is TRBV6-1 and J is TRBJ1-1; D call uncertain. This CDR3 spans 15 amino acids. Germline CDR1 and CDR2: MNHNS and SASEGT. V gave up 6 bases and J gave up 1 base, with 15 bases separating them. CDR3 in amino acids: CASSLSAISNTEAFF. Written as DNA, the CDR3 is TGTGCCAGCAGCCTAAGCGCAATCTCGAACACTGAAGCTTTCTTT.

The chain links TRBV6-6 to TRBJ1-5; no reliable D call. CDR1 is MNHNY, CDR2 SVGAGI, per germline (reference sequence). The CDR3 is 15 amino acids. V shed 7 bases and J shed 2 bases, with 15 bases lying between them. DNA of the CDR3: TGTGCCAGCACCCCTTCCCTGGGAGGCAATCAGCCCCAGCATTTT. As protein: CASTPSLGGNQPQHF.

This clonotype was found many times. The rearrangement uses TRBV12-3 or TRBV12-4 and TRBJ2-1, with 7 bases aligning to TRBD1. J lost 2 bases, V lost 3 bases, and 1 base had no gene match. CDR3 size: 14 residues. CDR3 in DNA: TGTGCCAGCAGTTTGAGGGGGCCCTACAATGAGCAGTTCTTC. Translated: CASSLRGPYNEQFF.

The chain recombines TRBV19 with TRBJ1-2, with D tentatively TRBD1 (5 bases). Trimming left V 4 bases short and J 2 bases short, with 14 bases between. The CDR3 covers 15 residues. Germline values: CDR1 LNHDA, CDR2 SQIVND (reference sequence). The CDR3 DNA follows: TGTGCCAGTAGTACAACCGGGACGGCGAACTATGGCTACACCTTC. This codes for CASSTTGTANYGYTF.

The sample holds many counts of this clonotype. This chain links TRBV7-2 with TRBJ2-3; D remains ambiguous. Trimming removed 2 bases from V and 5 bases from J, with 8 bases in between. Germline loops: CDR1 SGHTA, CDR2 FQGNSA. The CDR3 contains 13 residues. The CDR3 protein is CASSLRLGDTQYF. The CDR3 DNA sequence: TGTGCCAGCAGCTTAAGGCTAGGAGATACGCAGTATTTT.

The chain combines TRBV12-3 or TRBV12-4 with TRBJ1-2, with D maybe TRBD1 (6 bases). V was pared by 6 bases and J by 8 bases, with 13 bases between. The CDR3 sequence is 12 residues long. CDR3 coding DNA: TGTGCCAGCAGAGGGCTCAGGGGAGGCTACACCTTC. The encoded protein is CASRGLRGGYTF.

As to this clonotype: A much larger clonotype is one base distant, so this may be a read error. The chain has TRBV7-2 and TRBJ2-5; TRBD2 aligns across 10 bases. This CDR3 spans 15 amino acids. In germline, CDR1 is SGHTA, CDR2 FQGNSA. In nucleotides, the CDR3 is TGTGCCAGCAGCTTAGGGAGAAGCGGGAGGGAGATCCAGTACTTC. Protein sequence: CASSLGRSGREIQYF.

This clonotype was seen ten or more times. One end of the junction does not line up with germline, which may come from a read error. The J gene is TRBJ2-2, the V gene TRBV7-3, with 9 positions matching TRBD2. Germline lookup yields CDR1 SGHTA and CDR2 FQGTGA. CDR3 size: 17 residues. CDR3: CASSLTSSGTGTGELFF. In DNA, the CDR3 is TGTGCCAGCAGCCTAACCTCTAGCGGGACGGGCACCGGGGAGCTGTTTTTT.

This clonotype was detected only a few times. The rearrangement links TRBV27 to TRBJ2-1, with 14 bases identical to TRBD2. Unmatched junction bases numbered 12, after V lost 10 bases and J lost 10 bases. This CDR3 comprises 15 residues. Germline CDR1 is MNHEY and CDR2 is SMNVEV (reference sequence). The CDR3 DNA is TGTGCCACCTACCGAGGGACTAGCGGGAGACGAGAGCAGTTCTTC. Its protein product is CATYRGTSGRREQFF.